A single sample is the source of the 5 T cell receptor beta chains below, sequenced in a study of blood T cell repertoires in COVID-19. Here immunoSEQ multiplex PCR was the method, and the copy in TCRdb shows in-frame clones only, minus some. This sample yields 49,000 or so clones, of which about four fifths are seen a single time; around 7.4% belongs to the top ten. The material sequenced was peripheral blood. Source of these receptors: a man in his fifties or sixties with active COVID-19.

The chain carries TRBV27 and TRBJ1-1; 10 nucleotides line up with TRBD1. Germline V lookup: CDR1 MNHEY, CDR2 SMNVEV (reference sequence). The CDR3 extends over 17 amino acids. With V trimmed by 5 bases and J by 3 bases, 12 bases remained unmatched. The CDR3: CASSTNRQGAFHTEAFF. In nucleotides, the CDR3 is TGTGCCAGCAGTACGAACCGACAGGGGGCGTTTCACACTGAAGCTTTCTTT.

For the CDR3, the DNA is TGTGCCAGCAGCATAAAGACGGGGTCGGTGGAGACCCAGTACTTC. Its translation is CASSIKTGSVETQYF. The chain joins TRBV5-4 to TRBJ2-5; perhaps TRBD2 as D (5 bases). The germline V and J ends were trimmed by 4 bases and 5 bases, with 18 bases remaining between them. The germline V gene encodes CDR1 SGHNT and CDR2 YYREEE (reference sequence). The CDR3 consists of 15 residues.

The chain uses TRBV2 and TRBJ2-7, with D tentatively TRBD2 (6 bases). V gave up 1 base and J gave up 6 bases, with 16 bases separating them. The germline CDR1 and CDR2 sequences are SNHLY and FYNNEI. This CDR3 has 15 amino acids. CDR3 amino acids: CASSEVGGVTVEQYF. The CDR3, as DNA: TGTGCCAGCAGTGAAGTTGGAGGGGTTACTGTCGAGCAGTACTTC. The variable domain in full, with the rest retrieved from reference TRBV2 and TRBJ2-7, is EPEVTQTPSHQVTQMGQEVILRCVPISNHLYFYWYRQILGQKVEFLVSFYNNEISEKSEIFDDQFSVERPDGSNFTLKIRSTKLEDSAMYFCASSEVGGVTVEQYFGPGTRLTVT.

The chain carries TRBV9 and TRBJ2-3, with 9 bases aligning to TRBD2. Germline CDR1 reads SGDLS; CDR2 reads YYNGEE. J gave up 1 base and V 4 bases, and 7 bases lay outside the gene matches. The CDR3 covers 16 residues. The CDR3 loop reads CASSLQIAGGTDTQYF. Written as DNA, the CDR3 is TGTGCCAGCAGCCTACAAATAGCGGGGGGCACAGATACGCAGTATTTT.

The J gene is TRBJ1-4, the V gene TRBV7-2; TRBD1 agrees at 10 bases. The CDR3 has 14 residues. Germline values: CDR1 SGHTA, CDR2 FQGNSA. The J segment lost 10 bases and the V segment lost 5 bases, leaving 7 bases of the junction unmatched. The chain's CDR3 is CASSIDRGRGKLFF. CDR3 nucleotides: TGTGCCAGCAGCATTGACAGGGGGCGGGGAAAACTGTTTTTT.